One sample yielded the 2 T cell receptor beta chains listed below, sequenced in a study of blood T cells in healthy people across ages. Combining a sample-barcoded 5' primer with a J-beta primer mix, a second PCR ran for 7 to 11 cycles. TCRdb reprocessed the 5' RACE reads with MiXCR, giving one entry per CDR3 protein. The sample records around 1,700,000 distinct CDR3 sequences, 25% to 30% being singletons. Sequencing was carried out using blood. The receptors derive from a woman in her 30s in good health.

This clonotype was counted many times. CDR3 sequence (DNA): TGTGCCAGCAGCCCAGGGTCCCACAATGAGCAGTTCTTC. Its protein is CASSPGSHNEQFF. The J gene is TRBJ2-1, the V gene TRBV7-6; possibly TRBD1 for D (5 bases). The germline V and J ends were trimmed by 5 bases and 5 bases, with 10 bases remaining between them. CDR1 and CDR2 (germline): SGHVS, FNYEAQ. CDR3 size: 13 residues.

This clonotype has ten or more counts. The CDR3 region is CASSDRGGSNQPQHF. DNA of the CDR3: TGTGCCAGCAGTGACAGGGGCGGAAGCAATCAGCCCCAGCATTTT. The chain combines TRBV6-4 with TRBJ1-5; D may be TRBD1 (5 bases). Trimming removed 2 bases from V and 1 base from J, with 9 bases in between. From germline, CDR1 is MRHNA and CDR2 SNTAGT. The CDR3 loop spans 15 amino acids.